These 10 T cell receptor beta chains were all obtained from the same sample, sequenced in a study of blood T cells in healthy people across ages. The second PCR ran about 6 to 11 cycles with a sample-barcoded 5' primer and J-beta primers. TCRdb ran MiXCR on the 5' RACE reads and lists one entry per CDR3 protein. Of roughly 860,000 distinct CDR3 sequences in the sample, around 68% were seen once. Source material: blood. These receptors were obtained from a man aged 30-40 years in good health.

The chain employs TRBV12-3 or TRBV12-4 and TRBJ2-5; TRBD2 is a possible D gene (7 bases). The CDR3 totals 17 residues. V lost 3 bases to trimming and J lost 1 base, with 18 bases between them. CDR3: CASSFLWAGALQETQYF. The CDR3 DNA reads as TGTGCCAGCAGTTTCTTGTGGGCGGGGGCCCTCCAAGAGACCCAGTACTTC.

This clonotype was counted only a few times. The V gene is TRBV5-1, the J gene TRBJ2-6; no firm D call. The germline gives CDR1 SGHRS, CDR2 YFSETQ. There are 15 residues in the CDR3. Trimming took off 2 bases at V and 0 bases at J, with 6 bases between the two ends. The CDR3 DNA sequence: TGCGCCAGCAGCTTCGACATCTCTGGGGCCAACGTCCTGACTTTC. Translating it yields CASSFDISGANVLTF.

The chain has TRBV20-1 and TRBJ2-4; 10 positions match TRBD2. Germline values: CDR1 DFQATT, CDR2 SNEGSKA (reference sequence). This CDR3 spans 14 amino acids. The trim removed 5 bases at V and 6 bases at J, leaving 7 bases unmatched. CDR3 region: CSAPSGGAGNIQYF. The CDR3 DNA is TGCAGTGCTCCGAGCGGGGGGGCTGGAAACATTCAGTACTTC.

V usage is TRBV7-2 and J usage is TRBJ2-4, with 8 bases lining up with TRBD1. TRBJ2-7 explains the end of the DNA better; the J call may be wrong. In germline, CDR1 is SGHTA, CDR2 FQGNSA. The CDR3 is 14 residues long. This chain's CDR3 is CASSHSTGAYEQYF. In DNA form, the CDR3 reads TGTGCCAGCAGCCACTCGACAGGGGCCTACGAGCAGTACTTC.

This chain uses TRBV27 with TRBJ2-7, with D tentatively TRBD1 (5 bases). This CDR3 contains 13 residues. V was shortened by 4 bases and J by 3 bases, with 10 bases between the two germline ends. CDR1 is MNHEY, CDR2 SMNVEV, per germline (reference sequence). CDR3 DNA sequence: TGTGCCAGCAGTTGGTCAGGGAACTACGAGCAGTACTTC. It yields the protein CASSWSGNYEQYF.

This clonotype appeared a single time. CDR3 DNA: TGTGCCACCAGAGCTCTGGAGGTCGCGGCCTACGAGCAGTACTTC. Translated: CATRALEVAAYEQYF. The chain links TRBV15 to TRBJ2-7; tentative D call: TRBD2 (5 bases). This CDR3 has 15 residues. Germline V gene data show CDR1 as LNHNV and CDR2 as YYDKDF (reference sequence). Trimming took 6 bases from V and 2 from J, leaving 17 bases between them. The variable domain in full, completed from reference TRBV15 and TRBJ2-7, reads DAMVIQNPRYQVTQFGKPVTLSCSQTLNHNVMYWYQQKSSQAPKLLFHYYDKDFNNEADTPDNFQSRRPNTSFCFLDIRSPGLGDTAMYLCATRALEVAAYEQYFGPGTRLTVT.

The gene calls are TRBV28 and TRBJ2-1; 8 bases line up with TRBD2. Germline CDR1 and CDR2: MDHEN and SYDVKM. With V trimmed by 3 bases and J by 4 bases, 8 bases remained unmatched. The CDR3 loop spans 16 amino acids. Here the CDR3 DNA reads TGTGCCAGCAGTTTGGACCTGCGGGGGGCTTACAATGAGCAGTTCTTC. It yields the protein CASSLDLRGAYNEQFF.

In regard to this clonotype: The conserved phenylalanine or tryptophan normally closing the CDR3 is absent here, so this likely arose from a read error. The V and J genes are TRBV4-3 and TRBJ2-1; 7 bases are shared with TRBD1. Germline V gives CDR1 LGHNA, CDR2 YSLEER. The CDR3 is 17 residues long. The trim removed 1 base at V and 3 bases at J, leaving 9 bases unmatched. CDR3 in amino acids: CASSQVVGTVGYNEQFI. CDR3 coding DNA: TGCGCCAGCAGCCAAGTAGTTGGGACAGTCGGCTACAATGAGCAGTTCATC.

The gene calls are TRBV6-2 or TRBV6-3 and TRBJ2-7; 7 bases are a match to TRBD2. There are 16 residues in the CDR3. V was pared by 2 bases and J by 2 bases, with 9 bases of the junction left unmatched. CDR1 is MNHEY and CDR2 is SVGEGT in the germline V gene. The CDR3 DNA is TGTGCCAGCAGTTACCTTGAGAGGAGCGGGGCCTACGAGCAGTACTTC. Protein product: CASSYLERSGAYEQYF.

The chain recombines TRBV28 with TRBJ1-5; tentative D call: TRBD1 (6 bases). V was cut by 5 bases and J by 3 bases, with 14 bases left in between. CDR1 MDHEN and CDR2 SYDVKM come from the germline V gene. This CDR3 is 15 amino acids long. This CDR3 reads CASSPSDRLNQPQHF. DNA of the CDR3: TGTGCCAGCAGTCCCTCGGACAGACTCAATCAGCCCCAGCATTTT. Full variable domain (missing parts from reference TRBV28 and TRBJ1-5): DVKVTQSSRYLVKRTGEKVFLECVQDMDHENMFWYRQDPGLGLRLIYFSYDVKMKEKGDIPEGYSVSREKKERFSLILESASTNQTSMYLCASSPSDRLNQPQHFGDGTRLSIL.